Described below is a single TCR beta chain sequence and its context. It is likely a read error, because the conserved phenylalanine at the end of the CDR3 is missing. Without any cell sorting, roughly 20-30 mg of bulk tissue yielded co-extracted RNA and DNA. These data originate in a study of tumor-infiltrating lymphocytes in primary liver carcinoma. cDNA specific to TCR beta was made from about 550 ng of total RNA, with a constant-region primer employed for priming. Slightly modified ARM-PCR, run as three nested multiplex PCR rounds, produced the TCR beta libraries. The opening two PCR rounds, around 11 cycles each, paired TRBV1-TRBV30 forward primers with a C-beta reverse primer. MiXCR was run by TCRdb on the multiplex PCR reads, yielding one entry per CDR3 protein. The sample records 90,000 to 100,000 distinct CDR3 sequences, 69% being singletons. The germline V gene has CDR1 SQVTM and CDR2 ANQGSEA. V dropped 7 bases and J dropped 3 bases, with 9 bases sitting between them. This CDR3 spans 11 amino acids.

The sequence derives from a woman aged 60 to 75 with primary liver carcinoma and hepatitis B virus infection. The J gene is TRBJ1-1, the V gene TRBV29-1; D not certain. Source material: liver tumor tissue from sampling region 5. Documented subset: tumor region T5, tumor centre. CDR3 residues: CSASFYTEAFL. In nucleotides, the CDR3 is TGCAGCGCCTCTTTTTACACTGAAGCTTTCCTC.